This T cell receptor beta chain was found in a study of T cells in localized non-small cell lung cancer. Trimming pared 10 bases from V and 3 bases from J, leaving 10 bases between. The germline V gene encodes CDR1 MNHGY and CDR2 SAAAGT. There are 12 residues in the CDR3. Study-level findings and limits: With higher T cell density in blood came longer overall survival. When the top 100 tumor clones were examined, a median approximately 59 of them also appeared in the adjacent lung, which was paired and uninvolved.

This table comes from immunoSEQ multiplex PCR, and its TCRdb copy is limited to in-frame clones, with some not included. The sample contains some 2,500 clones, approximately 24% of which appear only once. On this clone itself: As yet, its antigen is unknown.

This TCR was recovered from a man between 40 and 75 years old with stage II lung adenocarcinoma. Material: lung tumor tissue, obtained before any cancer treatment. The gene calls are TRBV6-8 and TRBJ1-5; the D gene is possibly TRBD1 (6 bases). The DNA of the CDR3 is TGTGCCATTCGACAGGACAATCAGCCCCAGCATTTT. Translating it yields CAIRQDNQPQHF.